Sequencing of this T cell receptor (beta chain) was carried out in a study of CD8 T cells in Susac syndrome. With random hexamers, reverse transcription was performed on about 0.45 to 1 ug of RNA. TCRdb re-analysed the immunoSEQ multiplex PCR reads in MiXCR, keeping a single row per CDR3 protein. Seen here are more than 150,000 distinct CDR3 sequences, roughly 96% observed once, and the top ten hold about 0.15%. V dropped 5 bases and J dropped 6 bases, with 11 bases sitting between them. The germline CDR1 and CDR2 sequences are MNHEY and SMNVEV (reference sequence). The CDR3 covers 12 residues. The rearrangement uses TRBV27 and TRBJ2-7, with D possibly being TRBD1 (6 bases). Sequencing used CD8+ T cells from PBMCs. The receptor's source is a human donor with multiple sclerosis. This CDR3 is CASSRFRGEQYF. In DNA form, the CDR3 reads TGTGCCAGCAGTCGCTTCAGGGGCGAGCAGTACTTC.